The 4 T cell receptor beta chains reported below all come from one sample, sequenced in a study of blood T cell repertoires in COVID-19. Here immunoSEQ multiplex PCR was the method, and the copy in TCRdb shows in-frame clones only, minus some. There are about 240,000 clones in the sample; about 86% occur only once, and roughly 10% lies in the top ten. Sequenced material: peripheral blood. The source of these receptors is an elderly woman with acute or convalescent COVID-19.

This chain connects TRBV5-1 to TRBJ2-2, with 10 bases matching TRBD1. The trim removed 4 bases at V and 4 bases at J, leaving 13 bases unmatched. CDR3 length: 18 residues. CDR1 and CDR2 (germline): SGHRS, YFSETQ. Here the CDR3 DNA reads TGCGCCAGCAGCCGATCCCTGACAGGGGGCCAAATCACCGGGGAGCTGTTTTTT. This translates into CASSRSLTGGQITGELFF.

The table lists this clone with a few counts. The chain couples TRBV27 to TRBJ2-1; D may be TRBD2 (6 bases). The germline V gene has CDR1 MNHEY and CDR2 SMNVEV (reference sequence). The V and J ends lost 6 bases and 5 bases respectively, with 20 bases between them. The CDR3 consists of 16 residues. Written as DNA, the CDR3 is TGTGCCAGCAGCCTCCCGCGCGGGGTAGGAAACAATGAGCAGTTCTTC. Translation: CASSLPRGVGNNEQFF.

The rearrangement joins TRBV18 to TRBJ2-3, with D maybe TRBD1 (5 bases). The germline CDR1 and CDR2 sequences are KGHSH and LQKENI. The CDR3 runs 14 residues. V was cut by 3 bases and J by 4 bases, with 11 bases left in between. DNA for the CDR3: TGTGCCAGCTCACCTGACAGTGGCTCAGATACGCAGTATTTT. Translated: CASSPDSGSDTQYF.

The chain is built from TRBV5-1 and TRBJ1-6; 8 bases match TRBD1. V shed 5 bases, J shed 10 bases, and the junction held 8 bases outside the gene matches. The CDR3 is 14 residues long. Germline-derived CDR1 and CDR2 are SGHRS and YFSETQ. CDR3 sequence reads: CASSSGQGRSPLHF. The CDR3 DNA is TGCGCCAGCAGTTCCGGACAGGGTCGGTCACCCCTCCACTTT.